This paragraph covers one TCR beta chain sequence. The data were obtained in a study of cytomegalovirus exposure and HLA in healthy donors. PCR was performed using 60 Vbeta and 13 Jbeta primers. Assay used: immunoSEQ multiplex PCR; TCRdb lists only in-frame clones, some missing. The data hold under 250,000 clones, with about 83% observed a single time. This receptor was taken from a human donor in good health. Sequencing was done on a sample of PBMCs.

The CDR3 bases are TGTGCCAGCAGTCGCGGGACAGGGGGGAATGAAAAACTGTTTTTT. Translated, it gives CASSRGTGGNEKLFF. V is TRBV2 and J is TRBJ1-4; 11 nucleotides agree with TRBD1. V lost 5 bases, J lost 5 bases, and 4 bases stayed unmatched. CDR3 length: 15 residues. Germline V gene sequence: CDR1 SNHLY, CDR2 FYNNEI.